Listed here are 26 T cell receptor beta chains from one sample, sequenced in a study of T cells after yellow fever vaccination. TCRdb redid the calling of the 5' RACE reads with MiXCR, one entry per CDR3 protein. Counted here are hundreds of thousands of distinct CDR3 sequences, 15% to 20% occurring once; the ten biggest clones make up 14%. Here the sequenced sample was PBMCs, taken 15 days after the yellow fever booster vaccination. These receptors all come from a man younger than 45 who received the YFV17D yellow fever vaccine.

The chain combines TRBV12-3 or TRBV12-4 with TRBJ2-1; 7 bases align to TRBD2. The V and J ends lost 3 bases and 0 bases, in that order; junction bases with no gene match: 20. The CDR3 length is 21 residues. CDR3: CASSFPSLAAAGSHSYNEQFF. The CDR3, as DNA: TGTGCCAGCAGTTTCCCGAGTCTAGCGGCCGCGGGGAGCCACTCCTACAATGAGCAGTTCTTC.

This clonotype was picked up a small number of times. The chain carries TRBV6-5 and TRBJ2-7; D is perhaps TRBD1 or TRBD2 (5 bases each). The CDR3 extends over 15 amino acids. V was trimmed by 0 bases and J by 0 bases, leaving 9 bases between them. Germline assignment: CDR1 MNHEY and CDR2 SVGAGI. The CDR3 nucleotides read TGTGCCAGCAGTTACTCACGGGGACGCTCCTACGAGCAGTACTTC. Protein product: CASSYSRGRSYEQYF.

This chain joins TRBV7-2 and TRBJ2-4; 12 nucleotides agree with TRBD2. CDR3 length: 16 residues. CDR1 and CDR2 (germline): SGHTA, FQGNSA. V lost 1 base and J lost 9; bases outside the gene matches: 7. The CDR3 DNA is TGTGCCAGCAGCTTAGGACTAGCGGGAGTTGGTGGCATTCAGTACTTC. Its protein is CASSLGLAGVGGIQYF. The variable domain in full, with the rest retrieved from reference TRBV7-2 and TRBJ2-4, is GAGVSQSPSNKVTEKGKDVELRCDPISGHTALYWYRQSLGQGLEFLIYFQGNSAPDKSGLPSDRFSAERTGGSVSTLTIQRTQQEDSAVYLCASSLGLAGVGGIQYFGAGTRLSVL.

V and J are TRBV20-1 and TRBJ2-3, with 8 bases lining up with TRBD1. The CDR3 sequence is 13 residues long. With V trimmed by 6 bases and J by 0 bases, 2 bases remained unmatched. CDR1 is DFQATT, CDR2 SNEGSKA, per germline (reference sequence). The CDR3 protein is CSAGDRSTDTQYF. DNA of the CDR3: TGCAGTGCCGGGGACAGGAGCACAGATACGCAGTATTTT.

This clonotype was detected a few times. The J gene is TRBJ2-2, the V gene TRBV12-3 or TRBV12-4, with D perhaps matching TRBD2 (5 bases). CDR3 length equals 16 residues. V dropped 5 bases and J dropped 5 bases, with 18 bases sitting between them. The CDR3 loop reads CASSGRIGKGTGELFF. CDR3 DNA: TGTGCCAGCAGTGGAAGGATCGGGAAAGGAACCGGGGAGCTGTTTTTT.

The CDR3 bases are TGCAGTGCTCACCGCGGACAGCCGGGGAATGAGCAGTTCTTC. Translated, it gives CSAHRGQPGNEQFF. The chain carries TRBV20-1 and TRBJ2-1; D is possibly TRBD1 (6 bases). The CDR3 spans 14 residues. The germline V gene encodes CDR1 DFQATT and CDR2 SNEGSKA (reference sequence). Trimming took off 5 bases at V and 7 bases at J, with 18 bases between the two ends.

The chain links TRBV18 to TRBJ2-3; D unresolved. The CDR3 sequence is 14 residues long. Trimming left V 2 bases short and J 4 bases short, with 10 bases between. Germline values: CDR1 KGHSH, CDR2 LQKENI. CDR3: CASSPSISPDTQYF. The CDR3 DNA is TGTGCCAGCTCACCATCTATCAGCCCAGATACGCAGTATTTT.

The chain recombines TRBV20-1 with TRBJ2-7; 10 bases map to TRBD2. The CDR3 extends over 14 amino acids. The germline CDR1 and CDR2 sequences are DFQATT and SNEGSKA (reference sequence). The junction had 5 bases not matched to a gene; V was cut back by 6 bases and J by 0 bases. CDR3 loop: CSALSGRASYEQYF. In nucleotides, the CDR3 is TGCAGTGCCCTAAGCGGGAGGGCCTCCTACGAGCAGTACTTC.

The chain carries TRBV20-1 and TRBJ2-1, with unresolved D. The germline V gene has CDR1 DFQATT and CDR2 SNEGSKA (reference sequence). Trimming took off 7 bases at V and 0 bases at J, with 13 bases between the two ends. The CDR3 is 14 amino acids. This CDR3 is CSGTNRSSYNEQFF. The CDR3 DNA sequence: TGCAGTGGAACAAACCGCAGCTCCTACAATGAGCAGTTCTTC.

This clonotype was seen more than once but under ten times. The chain combines TRBV21-1 with TRBJ1-5; the table's D call TRBD1 went unverified against the DNA. TRBV21-1 corresponds to a pseudogene. This CDR3 contains 15 residues. CDR3 residues: CASSKPGHPNQPQHF. DNA of the CDR3: TGTGCCAGCAGCAAACCGGGACACCCTAATCAGCCCCAGCATTTT.

This chain links TRBV20-1 with TRBJ1-5, with 7 bases fitting TRBD1. CDR3 length equals 11 residues. CDR1 and CDR2 from the germline V gene are DFQATT and SNEGSKA (reference sequence). The CDR3, as DNA: TGCAGGGGACAGTACAATCAGCCCCAGCATTTT. This sequence encodes CRGQYNQPQHF.

The chain joins TRBV29-1 to TRBJ2-6, with D unresolved. The CDR3 totals 12 residues. V was pared by 5 bases and J by 0 bases, with 2 bases between. Germline lookup yields CDR1 SQVTM and CDR2 ANQGSEA. CDR3 DNA: TGCAGCGTTAACTCTGGGGCCAACGTCCTGACTTTC. It translates to CSVNSGANVLTF. Full variable domain (outside the CDR3, taken from reference TRBV29-1 and TRBJ2-6): SAVISQKPSRDICQRGTSLTIQCQVDSQVTMMFWYRQQPGQSLTLIATANQGSEATYESGFVIDKFPISRPNLTFSTLTVSNMSPEDSSIYLCSVNSGANVLTFGAGSRLTVL.

This clonotype occurred a few times. The chain has TRBV5-1 and TRBJ2-1; TRBD2 is a possible D gene (6 bases). Germline CDR1 is SGHRS and CDR2 is YFSETQ. V lost 4 bases and J lost 10, with 21 bases in between. The CDR3 covers 15 residues. Here the CDR3 reads CASSQGYTGSPEQFF. In DNA form, the CDR3 reads TGCGCCAGCAGCCAGGGTTATACCGGGAGCCCCGAGCAGTTCTTC.

With respect to this clonotype: Possible read error: a much larger clone is one base away. The chain uses TRBV7-9 and TRBJ2-1, with a weak D call TRBD2 (6 bases). V was shortened by 4 bases and J by 0 bases, with 10 bases between the two germline ends. Germline lookup yields CDR1 SEHNR and CDR2 FQNEAQ (reference sequence). The CDR3 has 15 amino acids. The CDR3 DNA sequence: TGTGCCAGCAGCTCCGCGACTAGCTCCTACAATGAGCAGTTCTTC. It encodes CASSSATSSYNEQFF.

There are a few counts of this clonotype. This rearrangement joins TRBV29-1 to TRBJ2-3, with TRBD2 identical over 16 bases. J was trimmed by 5 bases and V by 5 bases; bases with no gene match: 13. This CDR3 is built from 18 residues. Germline V lookup: CDR1 SQVTM, CDR2 ANQGSEA. The CDR3 DNA is TGCAGCGTTCGGGGCAGGGGGACTAGCGGGAGGGCCGGAGATACGCAGTATTTT. This sequence encodes CSVRGRGTSGRAGDTQYF.

V is TRBV12-3 or TRBV12-4 and J is TRBJ2-1, with no clear D. V lost 7 bases to trimming and J lost 3 bases, with 16 bases between them. This CDR3 is built from 15 residues. The CDR3 here is CASTISPTYYNEQFF. The CDR3 nucleotides are TGTGCCAGCACCATTAGTCCGACCTACTACAATGAGCAGTTCTTC.

The gene calls are TRBV5-1 and TRBJ2-4; 13 bases align to TRBD2. From germline, CDR1 is SGHRS and CDR2 YFSETQ. The length of the CDR3 is 20 residues. Losses at the gene ends were 1 base for V and 3 bases for J; bases not matched to a gene: 13. CDR3 sequence: CASSLSQGTSGTRGKNIQYF. The CDR3, as DNA: TGCGCCAGCAGCTTGTCCCAGGGGACTAGCGGGACCAGGGGCAAAAACATTCAGTACTTC.

This clonotype was recorded a few times. The gene calls are TRBV6-5 and TRBJ2-2; no reliable D call. Germline V lookup: CDR1 MNHEY, CDR2 SVGAGI. The V and J ends lost 5 bases and 6 bases respectively, with 7 bases between them. The CDR3 contains 12 residues. CDR3 in amino acids: CASSDVPGELFF. CDR3 coding DNA: TGTGCCAGCAGTGATGTGCCCGGGGAGCTGTTTTTT.

The V gene is TRBV12-3 or TRBV12-4, the J gene TRBJ1-2, with TRBD1 identical over 12 bases. The J segment lost 4 bases and the V segment lost 5 bases, leaving 5 bases of the junction unmatched. The CDR3 is 15 residues long. For the CDR3, the DNA is TGTGCCAGCAGTCAGGGACAGGGGGCCCCCTATGGCTACACCTTC. It is translated as CASSQGQGAPYGYTF.

The chain couples TRBV5-1 to TRBJ1-1; TRBD1 agrees at 9 bases. Germline V gives CDR1 SGHRS, CDR2 YFSETQ. The CDR3 has 15 amino acids. After removal of 4 bases from V and 6 bases from J, the junction contained 10 bases not matched to a gene. The CDR3 DNA follows: TGCGCCAGCAGCGGCGGGACAGGGAAGAGGGCTGAAGCTTTCTTT. Protein: CASSGGTGKRAEAFF.

This chain links TRBV6-1 with TRBJ2-2; D tentatively fits TRBD1 or TRBD2 (5 bases each). This CDR3 region has 14 residues. Germline V gene sequence: CDR1 MNHNS, CDR2 SASEGT. V was clipped by 6 bases and J by 4 bases, with 12 bases between them. The CDR3 DNA reads as TGTGCCAGCAGATCCCAGGGACCCACCGGGGAGCTGTTTTTT. This gives the protein CASRSQGPTGELFF.

This clonotype was counted only a few times. The chain is built from TRBV10-3 and TRBJ2-3; possibly TRBD2 for D (6 bases). Germline CDR1 and CDR2: ENHRY and SYGVKD. This CDR3 comprises 16 residues. Trimming took 1 base from V and 3 from J, leaving 14 bases between them. The CDR3 DNA reads TGTGCCATCAGTGAGTGGGAGGAGGGGAGGACAGATACGCAGTATTTT. It is translated as CAISEWEEGRTDTQYF.

This clonotype was counted at least ten times. J is TRBJ2-1 and V is TRBV10-2; D might be TRBD2 (6 bases). Per germline, CDR1 WSHSY and CDR2 SAAADI. The length of the CDR3 is 14 residues. Trimming pared 6 bases from V and 8 bases from J, leaving 17 bases between. The CDR3 loop is CASRERRAGDEQFF. The CDR3 nucleotides read TGCGCCAGCAGGGAAAGGAGGGCCGGAGATGAGCAGTTCTTC.

The rearrangement uses TRBV14 and TRBJ2-4, with D possibly matching TRBD2 (6 bases). Trimming removed 1 base from V and 7 bases from J, with 14 bases in between. The CDR3 runs to 15 residues. Per the germline V gene, CDR1 is SGHDN and CDR2 is FVKESK. The CDR3 coding sequence is TGTGCCAGCAGCCAAGCAGCGGGCCCGAGTAACATTCAGTACTTC. Protein: CASSQAAGPSNIQYF.

This chain joins TRBV15 and TRBJ1-1; D is ambiguous. From germline, CDR1 is LNHNV and CDR2 YYDKDF (reference sequence). V was pared by 0 bases and J by 4 bases, with 12 bases between. This CDR3 is built from 15 residues. CDR3 sequence reads: CATSRDLGFVTEAFF. For the CDR3, the DNA is TGTGCCACCAGCAGAGATCTGGGGTTCGTCACTGAAGCTTTCTTT. The full variable domain, completed using reference TRBV15 and TRBJ1-1, is DAMVIQNPRYQVTQFGKPVTLSCSQTLNHNVMYWYQQKSSQAPKLLFHYYDKDFNNEADTPDNFQSRRPNTSFCFLDIRSPGLGDTAMYLCATSRDLGFVTEAFFGQGTRLTVV.

This chain connects TRBV2 to TRBJ2-3, with 7 bases fitting TRBD2. V shed 2 bases, J shed 2 bases, and the junction held 4 bases outside the gene matches. There are 15 residues in the CDR3. Germline CDR1 SNHLY, CDR2 FYNNEI. DNA of the CDR3: TGTGCCAGCAGTGAAACGCTAGCGGACACAGATACGCAGTATTTT. Translation gives CASSETLADTDTQYF.